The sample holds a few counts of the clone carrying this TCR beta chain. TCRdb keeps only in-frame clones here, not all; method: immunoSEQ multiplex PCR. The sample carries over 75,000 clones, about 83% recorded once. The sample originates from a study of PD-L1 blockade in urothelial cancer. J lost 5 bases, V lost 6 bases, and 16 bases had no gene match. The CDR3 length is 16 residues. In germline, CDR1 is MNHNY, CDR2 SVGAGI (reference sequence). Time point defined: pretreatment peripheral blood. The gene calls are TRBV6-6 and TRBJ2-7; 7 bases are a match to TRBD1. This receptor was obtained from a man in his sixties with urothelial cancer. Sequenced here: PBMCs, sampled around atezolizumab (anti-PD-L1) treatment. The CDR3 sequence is CASRAGDGTDNHEQYF. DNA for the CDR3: TGTGCCAGCAGAGCCGGAGACGGGACAGATAACCACGAGCAGTACTTC.